Shown below are 14 T cell receptor beta chains from a single sample sequenced in a study of T-cell memory formation after mild COVID-19. One entry per CDR3 protein, called by TCRdb with MiXCR from the 5' RACE reads. The sample holds a few hundred thousand distinct CDR3 sequences, less than 25% seen once. Sequenced sample: PBMCs or a T cell subset sorted from them (not recorded which). These receptors came from an adult woman who had mild COVID-19 (a few samples of this study predate the infection). Cell type and time point are not known.

About this clonotype itself: This could be a read error, since a much larger clone is one nucleotide away. The chain joins TRBV7-6 to TRBJ2-1; weak D call: TRBD2 (5 bases). V was trimmed by 7 bases and J by 8 bases, leaving 24 bases between them. Germline CDR1 and CDR2: SGHVS and FNYEAQ. The CDR3 loop spans 16 amino acids. The CDR3 region is CASNSAWTGGFYEQFF. In DNA, the CDR3 is TGTGCCAGCAATTCCGCCTGGACTGGCGGGTTTTATGAGCAGTTCTTC.

This clonotype has ten or more counts. The chain combines TRBV12-3 or TRBV12-4 with TRBJ1-2; possible D gene TRBD1, 5 bases. CDR3 size: 15 residues. With 6 bases removed from V and 2 bases from J, the gap between germline ends came to 16 bases. DNA for the CDR3: TGTGCCAGCAGACCGTCCGGGGGGGGAAACTATGGCTACACCTTC. It codes for CASRPSGGGNYGYTF.

The chain combines TRBV5-1 with TRBJ2-7; 10 bases align to TRBD1. The V segment lost 6 bases and the J segment 3 bases; nucleotides outside the gene matches: 6. This CDR3 has 14 residues. Germline V gene lookup returns CDR1 SGHRS and CDR2 YFSETQ. In DNA, the CDR3 is TGCGCCAGCAATGTGGGGACAGGGGACTACGAGCAGTACTTC. It encodes CASNVGTGDYEQYF. Supplemented by reference TRBV5-1 and TRBJ2-7, the full variable domain reads KAGVTQTPRYLIKTRGQQVTLSCSPISGHRSVSWYQQTPGQGLQFLFEYFSETQRNKGNFPGRFSGRQFSNSRSEMNVSTLELGDSALYLCASNVGTGDYEQYFGPGTRLTVT.

The chain has TRBV24-1 and TRBJ2-7; 7 bases align to TRBD2. The germline V gene has CDR1 KGHDR and CDR2 SFDVKD. Trimming cost V 9 bases and J 2 bases; bases outside gene matches: 3. This CDR3 comprises 12 residues. The CDR3 region has the DNA TGTGCCACCGGCGGGGGAGCCTACGAGCAGTACTTC. This sequence encodes CATGGGAYEQYF.

This clonotype was detected many times. The chain carries TRBV3-1 and TRBJ2-1, with 15 bases that match TRBD2. Germline loops: CDR1 LGHDT, CDR2 YNNKEL (reference sequence). V lost 6 bases and J lost 6; bases outside the gene matches: 3. The CDR3 runs 15 residues. The DNA of the CDR3 is TGTGCCAGCAGTCCGGGACTAGCGGGAGGCAATGAGCAGTTCTTC. This translates into CASSPGLAGGNEQFF.

The chain couples TRBV5-4 to TRBJ2-3; tentatively, D is TRBD2 (5 bases). Per the germline V gene, CDR1 is SGHNT and CDR2 is YYREEE (reference sequence). The CDR3 has 16 amino acids. V shed 0 bases and J shed 6 bases, with 17 bases lying between them. The CDR3 sequence is CASSLAGRGPLDTQYF. DNA for the CDR3: TGTGCCAGCAGCTTGGCAGGTCGAGGGCCACTCGATACGCAGTATTTT.

J is TRBJ2-1 and V is TRBV27, with D hard to call. Germline V gene sequence: CDR1 MNHEY, CDR2 SMNVEV (reference sequence). The CDR3 runs 12 residues. V was pared by 8 bases and J by 9 bases, with 14 bases between. The CDR3 sequence is CASLRAPGEQFF. The CDR3 DNA reads as TGTGCCAGCCTTAGGGCGCCGGGTGAGCAGTTCTTC.

The chain employs TRBV19 and TRBJ2-7; 10 bases line up with TRBD1. Germline CDR1 is LNHDA and CDR2 is SQIVND (reference sequence). V shed 4 bases and J 2 bases; nucleotides not matched to a gene: 5. The CDR3 contains 15 residues. CDR3 sequence reads: CASSKGTGATYEQYF. DNA of the CDR3: TGTGCCAGTAGTAAGGGGACAGGGGCAACCTACGAGCAGTACTTC.

In its sample, this clonotype was seen a few times. The chain combines TRBV6-6 with TRBJ1-5, with 7 bases identical to TRBD1. The CDR3 contains 13 residues. V dropped 6 bases and J dropped 10; count of bases not matched to a gene: 9. Germline V gives CDR1 MNHNY, CDR2 SVGAGI (reference sequence). The CDR3 region is CASSPGQPSPQHF. The CDR3 DNA sequence: TGTGCCAGCAGCCCGGGACAGCCCTCCCCCCAGCATTTT.

The V call is TRBV20-1, the J call TRBJ1-5; 10 positions match TRBD1. The CDR3 extends over 15 amino acids. Losses at the gene ends were 3 bases for V and 7 bases for J; bases not matched to a gene: 9. The germline V gene has CDR1 DFQATT and CDR2 SNEGSKA (reference sequence). CDR3 amino acids: CSASYTGTGEQPQHF. CDR3 sequence (DNA): TGCAGTGCTAGTTATACCGGGACAGGGGAACAGCCCCAGCATTTT.

This chain links TRBV7-8 with TRBJ2-3; D call uncertain. This CDR3 region has 15 residues. The ends were cut back, 0 bases at V and 3 bases at J, with 10 bases in the middle. Per the germline V gene, CDR1 is SGHVS and CDR2 is FQNEAQ. The CDR3 nucleotides read TGTGCCAGCAGCTTAGCAAATGGTGTTACAGATACGCAGTATTTT. Translation: CASSLANGVTDTQYF.

This clonotype was observed a few times. The rearrangement links TRBV3-1 to TRBJ2-1; 8 bases fit TRBD1. Losses at the gene ends were 4 bases for V and 0 bases for J; bases not matched to a gene: 14. This CDR3 is built from 19 residues. CDR1 is LGHDT and CDR2 is YNNKEL in the germline V gene (reference sequence). CDR3 nucleotides: TGTGCCAGCAGCCTCCGAGGACAGGGTGTTTATTTCTCCTACAATGAGCAGTTCTTC. Encoded protein: CASSLRGQGVYFSYNEQFF.

V and J are TRBV23-1 and TRBJ2-5, with D perhaps matching TRBD2 (6 bases). TRBV23-1 is flagged as an ORF with uncertain function. Deletions cut 6 bases from V and 7 bases from J, with 21 bases between. The CDR3 has 15 residues. CDR3 nucleotide sequence: TGCGCCAGCAGCAGGCCCATCTGGGGGGTGAGGACCCAGTACTTC. This codes for CASSRPIWGVRTQYF.

Turning to this clonotype: A read error is possible here, since a much larger clone lies one base away. V and J are TRBV4-3 and TRBJ2-7, with 10 bases identical to TRBD2. Trimming removed 1 base from V and 3 bases from J; junction bases left unmatched: 6. CDR3 length: 16 residues. Germline V gene sequence: CDR1 LGHNA, CDR2 YSLEER. The chain's CDR3 is CASSQAETSGRYEQYF. CDR3 coding DNA: TGCGCCAGCAGCCAAGCCGAGACTAGCGGGCGCTACGAGCAGTACTTC.